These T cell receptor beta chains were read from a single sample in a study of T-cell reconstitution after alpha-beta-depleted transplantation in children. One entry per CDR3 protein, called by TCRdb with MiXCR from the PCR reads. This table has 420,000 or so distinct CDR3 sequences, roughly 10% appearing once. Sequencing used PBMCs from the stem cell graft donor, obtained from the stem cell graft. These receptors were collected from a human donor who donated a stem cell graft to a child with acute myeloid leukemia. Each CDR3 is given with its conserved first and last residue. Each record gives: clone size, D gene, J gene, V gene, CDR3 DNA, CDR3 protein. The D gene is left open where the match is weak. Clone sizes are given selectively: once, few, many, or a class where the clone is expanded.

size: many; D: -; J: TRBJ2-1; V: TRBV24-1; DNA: TGTGCCACCAGTGATTCGGTGGAGCAGTTCTTC; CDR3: CATSDSVEQFF
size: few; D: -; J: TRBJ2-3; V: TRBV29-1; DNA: TGCAGCGTTGCCCACCGGGACTTCACAGATACGCAGTATTTT; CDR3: CSVAHRDFTDTQYF
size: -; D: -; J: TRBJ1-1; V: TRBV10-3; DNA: TGTGCCATCAGTGAGTCGATGGAGGGATACACTGAAGCTTTCTTT; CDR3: CAISESMEGYTEAFF
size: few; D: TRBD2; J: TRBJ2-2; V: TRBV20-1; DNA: TGCAGTGCTAGGCCACTAGCGGGACTCACCGGGGAGCTGTTTTTT; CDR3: CSARPLAGLTGELFF
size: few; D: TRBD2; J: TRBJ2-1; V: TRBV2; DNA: TGTGCCAGCAAGCGGGAGGGCTCCTACAATGAGCAGTTCTTC; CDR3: CASKREGSYNEQFF
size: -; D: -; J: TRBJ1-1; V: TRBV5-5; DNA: TGTGCCAGCACCAGGGACCCTAGGAGGGGCACTGAAGCTTTCTTT; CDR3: CASTRDPRRGTEAFF
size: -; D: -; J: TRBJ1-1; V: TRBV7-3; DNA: TGTGCCAGCAGCCCACAAGGGGCAGGGGTAACTGAAGCTTTCTTT; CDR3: CASSPQGAGVTEAFF
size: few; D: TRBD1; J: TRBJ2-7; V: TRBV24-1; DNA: TGTGCCATCTGGGGGCAGGGGGCAGCCAACCCCTCCTACGAGCAGTACTTC; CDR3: CAIWGQGAANPSYEQYF
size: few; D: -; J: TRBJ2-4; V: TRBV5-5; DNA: TGTGCCAGCAGCGGAGGGCGGGACAGCAAAAACATTCAGTACTTC; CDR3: CASSGGRDSKNIQYF
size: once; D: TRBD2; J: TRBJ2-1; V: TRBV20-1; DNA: TGCAGTGCTAGAGAGGAAGGCGGGGGGGCGTTTGGGAATGAGCAGTTCTTC; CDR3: CSAREEGGGAFGNEQFF
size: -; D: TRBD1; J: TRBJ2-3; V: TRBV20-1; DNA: TGCAGTGCTAATCCGGGACAGAAAGCAGATACGCAGTATTTT; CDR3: CSANPGQKADTQYF
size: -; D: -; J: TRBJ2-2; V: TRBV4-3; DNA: TGCGCCAGCAGCCAAAATTTACCCGCGGCGAACACCGGGGAGCTGTTTTTT; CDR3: CASSQNLPAANTGELFF
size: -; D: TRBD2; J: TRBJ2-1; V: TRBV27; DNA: TGTGCCAGCAGTCCCACCCCGGGACTAGAAACCTACAATGAGCAGTTCTTC; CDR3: CASSPTPGLETYNEQFF
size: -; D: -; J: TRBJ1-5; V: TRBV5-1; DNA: TGCGCCAGCAGCTTGGCCTTCGGGGCGCCCCAGCATTTT; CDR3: CASSLAFGAPQHF
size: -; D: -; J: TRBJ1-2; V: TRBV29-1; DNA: TGCAGCGCCGCAGGGTCGAAGTATGGCTACACCTTC; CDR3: CSAAGSKYGYTF
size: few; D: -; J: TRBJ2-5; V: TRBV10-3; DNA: TGTGCCATCAGTGGGGGGACGGGACGCCGGTACCAAGAGACCCAGTACTTC; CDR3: CAISGGTGRRYQETQYF
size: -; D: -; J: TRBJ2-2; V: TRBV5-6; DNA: TGTGCCAGCAGCTTCCTGGGTGGTAGCGCTCTCACCGGGGAGCTGTTTTTT; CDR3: CASSFLGGSALTGELFF
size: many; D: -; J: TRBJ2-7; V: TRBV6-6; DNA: TGTGCCAGTAGTAGGGGCGCCTACGAGCAGTACTTC; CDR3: CASSRGAYEQYF
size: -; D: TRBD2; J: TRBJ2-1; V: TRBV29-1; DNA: TGCAGCGTTGAGGACCAGCGGGAGAGATACAATGAGCAGTTCTTC; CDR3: CSVEDQRERYNEQFF
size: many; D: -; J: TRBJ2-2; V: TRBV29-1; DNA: TGCAGCGTCTATACGGGACAACAAACCGGGGAGCTGTTTTTT; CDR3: CSVYTGQQTGELFF
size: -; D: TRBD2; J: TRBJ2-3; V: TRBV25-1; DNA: TGTGCCAGCAGTTCTTCATCCGAGCGGGAGAGCACAGATACGCAGTATTTT; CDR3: CASSSSSERESTDTQYF
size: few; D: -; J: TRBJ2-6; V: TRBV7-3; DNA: TGTGCCAGCAGACTCGGATCAGGTGGGGCCGGGGCCAACGTCCTGACTTTC; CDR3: CASRLGSGGAGANVLTF
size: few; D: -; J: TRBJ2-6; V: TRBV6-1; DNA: TGTGCCAGCAGTGACCCTTTTGGGGCCAACGTCCTGACTTTC; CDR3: CASSDPFGANVLTF
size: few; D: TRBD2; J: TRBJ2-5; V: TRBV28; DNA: TGTGCCAGCAGTTTTGGAGCAGGTAGCGGGAGTCTAGAGACCCAGTACTTC; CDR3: CASSFGAGSGSLETQYF
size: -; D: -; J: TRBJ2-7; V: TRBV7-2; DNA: TGTGCCAGCAGCCAGGGGACCTCTTCCTACGAGCAGTACTTC; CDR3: CASSQGTSSYEQYF
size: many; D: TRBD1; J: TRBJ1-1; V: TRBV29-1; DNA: TGCAGCGCTTCGACAGGGGTGGACACTGAAGCTTTCTTT; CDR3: CSASTGVDTEAFF
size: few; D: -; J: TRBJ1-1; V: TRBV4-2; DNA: TGTGCCAGCAGCCAAGTGAAGAACACTGAAGCTTTCTTT; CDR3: CASSQVKNTEAFF
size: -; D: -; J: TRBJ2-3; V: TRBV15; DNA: TGTGCCACCAGCAGAGCCTGGCGGGACAGCTACACAGATACGCAGTATTTT; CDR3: CATSRAWRDSYTDTQYF
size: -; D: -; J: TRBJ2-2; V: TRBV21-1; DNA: TGTGCCAGACGGGGGGCCCGTAGCGTGGGGACCGGGGAGCTGTTTTTT; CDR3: CARRGARSVGTGELFF
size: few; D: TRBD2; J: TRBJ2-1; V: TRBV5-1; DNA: TGCGCCAGCAGACTAGCGGGGCCCTCCCTCAATGAGCAGTTCTTC; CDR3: CASRLAGPSLNEQFF
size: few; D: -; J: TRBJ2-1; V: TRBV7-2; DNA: TGTGCCAGCCGGAGAGGAGAGGGTGAGCAGTTCTTC; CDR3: CASRRGEGEQFF
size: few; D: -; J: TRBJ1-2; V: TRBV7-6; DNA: TGTGCCAGCAGCTGCCCCAGGGAGTTCGGACGAAACTATGGCTACACCTTC; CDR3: CASSCPREFGRNYGYTF
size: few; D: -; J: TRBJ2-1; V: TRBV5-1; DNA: TGCGCCACCAAAGGGGACCCTGTGAACAATGAGCAGTTCTTC; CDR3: CATKGDPVNNEQFF
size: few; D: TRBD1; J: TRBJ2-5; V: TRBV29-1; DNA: TGCAGCGCTGACGGAGTTAGACAGGGCCAAGAGACCCAGTACTTC; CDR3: CSADGVRQGQETQYF
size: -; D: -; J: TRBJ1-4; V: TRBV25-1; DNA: TGTGCCAGCAGTGGAGGTGGGGGAGTGGGGGAAAAACTGTTTTTT; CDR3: CASSGGGGVGEKLFF
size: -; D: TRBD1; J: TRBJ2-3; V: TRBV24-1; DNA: TGTGCCACCAGCGAGACAGGGGGCGCATCAGATACGCAGTATTTT; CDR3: CATSETGGASDTQYF
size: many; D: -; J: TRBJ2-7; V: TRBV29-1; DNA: TGCAGCGTGGCCGTGGGCGGAACCTACGAGCAGTACTTC; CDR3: CSVAVGGTYEQYF
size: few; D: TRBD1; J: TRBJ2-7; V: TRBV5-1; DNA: TGCGCCAGCCGGGACAGAAATTCCTACGAGCAGTACTTC; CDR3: CASRDRNSYEQYF
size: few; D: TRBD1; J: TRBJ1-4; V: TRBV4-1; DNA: TGCGCCAGCAGCCAAGCAAGACAGGGGATGGGAAAACTGTTTTTT; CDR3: CASSQARQGMGKLFF
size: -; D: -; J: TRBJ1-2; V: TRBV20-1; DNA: TGCAGTGCTAGGGGGACGGAGGGTACCTCTATGGGCTACACCTTC; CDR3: CSARGTEGTSMGYTF
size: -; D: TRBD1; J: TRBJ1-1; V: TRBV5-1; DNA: TGCGCCAGCAGCTTGAGGGGTCAGGGGGCTGGTGAAGCTTTCTTT; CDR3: CASSLRGQGAGEAFF
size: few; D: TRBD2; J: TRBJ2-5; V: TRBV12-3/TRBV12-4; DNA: TGTGCCAGCAGCCGACTAGCGGGTGTAGAGACCCAGTACTTC; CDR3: CASSRLAGVETQYF
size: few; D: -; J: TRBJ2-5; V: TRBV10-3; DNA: TGTGCCATCAGTGCTAACAGCCAAGAGACCCAGTACTTC; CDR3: CAISANSQETQYF
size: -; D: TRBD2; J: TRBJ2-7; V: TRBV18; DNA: TGTGCCAGCTCACAGCGGGAGCAGAGCGAGCAGTACTTC; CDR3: CASSQREQSEQYF
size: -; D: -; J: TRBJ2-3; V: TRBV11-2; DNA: TGTGCCAGCAGCTTAAACCACGATACGCAGTATTTT; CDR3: CASSLNHDTQYF
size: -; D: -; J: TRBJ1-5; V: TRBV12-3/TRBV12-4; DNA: TGTGCCACCGTGGCGATACAGAATCAGCCCCAGCATTTT; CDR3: CATVAIQNQPQHF
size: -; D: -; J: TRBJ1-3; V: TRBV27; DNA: TGTGCCAGCAGCCTGGACGGCTCATTCTCTGGAAACACCATATATTTT; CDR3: CASSLDGSFSGNTIYF
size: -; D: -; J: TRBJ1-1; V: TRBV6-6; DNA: TGTGCCAGCAGTTACCAAACTGAAGCTTTCTTT; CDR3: CASSYQTEAFF
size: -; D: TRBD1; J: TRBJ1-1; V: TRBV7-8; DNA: TGTGCCAGCAGCTTAAGAATGGACAGGCTCACTGAAGCTTTCTTT; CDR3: CASSLRMDRLTEAFF
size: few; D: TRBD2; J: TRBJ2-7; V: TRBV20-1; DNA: TGCAGTGCCAAAAAAGCGGGAAACACCTACGAGCAGTACTTC; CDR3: CSAKKAGNTYEQYF
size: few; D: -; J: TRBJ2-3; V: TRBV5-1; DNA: TGCGCCAGCAGCTTGGAGGGAAGGATTGATACGCAGTATTTT; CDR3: CASSLEGRIDTQYF
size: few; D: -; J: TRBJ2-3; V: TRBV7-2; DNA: TGTGCCAGCAGCTTAGGCCCGGGGCGCGGTACAGATACGCAGTATTTT; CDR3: CASSLGPGRGTDTQYF
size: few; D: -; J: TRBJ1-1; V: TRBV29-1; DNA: TGCAGCGTTGCGTCGGGCGGTGAAGCTTTCTTT; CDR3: CSVASGGEAFF
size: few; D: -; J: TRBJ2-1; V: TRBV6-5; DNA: TGTGCCAGCAGTTACCAGGGTCTGCAGTTCTTC; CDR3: CASSYQGLQFF
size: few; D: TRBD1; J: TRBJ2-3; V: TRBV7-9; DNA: TGTGCCAGCAGCCAAAGGACAGGGTGGTCGTCAGATACGCAGTATTTT; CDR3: CASSQRTGWSSDTQYF
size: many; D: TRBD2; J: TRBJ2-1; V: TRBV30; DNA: TGTGCCTGCATACAGCGGGAGAATGAGCAGTTCTTC; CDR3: CACIQRENEQFF
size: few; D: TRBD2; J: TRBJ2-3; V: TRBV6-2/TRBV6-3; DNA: TGTGCCAGCAGCCCCAGACTAGCGGTTATCGCAGATACGCAGTATTTT; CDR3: CASSPRLAVIADTQYF
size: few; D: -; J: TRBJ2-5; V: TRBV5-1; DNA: TGCGCCAGCAGCTTGACAGGACATCTACAAGAGACCCAGTACTTC; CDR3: CASSLTGHLQETQYF
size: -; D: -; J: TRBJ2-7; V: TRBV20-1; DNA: TGCAGTGCCCCTGTAGGGCCCGAGCAGTACTTC; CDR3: CSAPVGPEQYF